Sequencing of this T cell receptor (beta chain) was carried out in a study of OX40 agonist ivuxolimab in advanced cancers. Study summary: Every 2 weeks, patients received ivuxolimab intravenously, dosed at 0.01 to 10 mg/kg. Points from the study as a whole: Averaging showed that CD8+ T cells had more expanded clones than CD4+ did. Normalized T-cell clonal expansion was also low in some nonresponders.

V was cut by 6 bases and J by 7 bases, with 18 bases left in between. CDR3 length: 14 amino acids. Germline CDR1 is SGHVS and CDR2 is FQNEAQ. Worth noting for this clone: Its antigen is not identified.

Produced via immunoSEQ multiplex PCR; TCRdb's table is partial and in-frame only. This table holds 40,000 to 65,000 clones, approximately 81% found once. Systemic immunosuppression or a history of autoimmune disease excluded patients. The chain recombines TRBV7-8 with TRBJ2-5; possibly TRBD2 for D (6 bases). The TCR was taken from an adult with an advanced solid tumor such as melanoma, head and neck, liver or kidney cancer. Specimen: CD4+ or CD8+ T cells sorted from blood, collected in a trial of the OX40 agonist ivuxolimab. The DNA of the CDR3 is TGTGCCAGCAGGCGGGACTTGTCGTCATGGACCCAGTACTTC. It specifies CASRRDLSSWTQYF.